This T cell receptor beta chain emerged from a study of T cells in Graves' hyperthyroidism and ophthalmopathy. Researchers took RNA transcripts and amplified the TCR beta CDR3 regions from them. First-round RT-PCR with HTBI primers amplified the TCR CDR3 region. From the multiplex PCR reads, TCRdb called clonotypes with MiXCR, one entry per CDR3 protein. The repertoire holds hundreds of thousands of distinct CDR3 sequences, with roughly 21% as singletons. Trimming removed 4 bases from V and 4 bases from J, with 8 bases in between. The germline CDR1 and CDR2 sequences are SQVTM and ANQGSEA. The CDR3 is 11 residues long.

Sample: blood. The clonotype comes from a man aged 35-49 years with Graves' ophthalmopathy. The gene calls are TRBV29-1 and TRBJ2-7, with D perhaps TRBD1 or TRBD2 (5 bases each). Written as DNA, the CDR3 is TGCAGCGTTGGCAGGGAGTACGAGCAGTACTTC. This codes for CSVGREYEQYF.